Sequencing of this TCR beta chain was carried out in a study of T cells in tuberculosis. Study overall: CD1B tetramers identified T cells specific for mycobacterial lipid GMM.

Sorting used thawed, overnight-rested PBMC stained with anti-CD3, a viability dye and GMM-loaded CD1B tetramer. C32 glucose monomycolate from Rhodococcus equi was loaded onto the CD1B tetramers. Tetramer-sorted PBMC had been CD14 monocyte-depleted before freezing. Findings and limits, study-wide: Some low-affinity tetramer-binding T cells may be absent from this sample.

Assay: immunoSEQ multiplex PCR; the TCRdb copy retains only in-frame clones and omits some. The sample has nearly 60,000 clones; 88% are singletons. The receptor was derived from an adult woman with latent tuberculosis. The sequencing sample was made of CD1b-GMM tetramer-negative cells sorted from PBMCs.

The DNA of the CDR3 is TGTGCCAGCAGCTTAGGGGGCGTGGAGTCTAACTATGGCTACACCTTC. Translation gives CASSLGGVESNYGYTF. V and J are TRBV7-2 and TRBJ1-2; TRBD1 might be the D (5 bases). V was cut by 1 base and J by 0 bases, with 12 bases left in between. The CDR3 runs to 16 residues. Germline CDR1 reads SGHTA; CDR2 reads FQGNSA.